This paragraph covers one TCR beta chain sequence. Its antigen remains unidentified. CDR1 and CDR2 (germline): DFQATT, SNEGSKA (reference sequence). The CDR3 sequence is 12 residues long. V gave up 5 bases and J gave up 7 bases, with 12 bases separating them. The Oncomine TCR Beta short-read assay was applied to DNA of cultured CD4+ T cells. After culture, CD4+ T cells served as the source for genomic DNA extraction. TCRdb processed the PCR reads anew with MiXCR; each CDR3 protein has one entry. The sample lists several thousand distinct CDR3 sequences, around 35% occurring once. This specimen comes from a study of vaccination and CD4 T cells after COVID-19. Study background: Post-vaccine specimens were obtained a median about 69 days after dose two (range 14 to 241). Overlapping peptides of the spike proteins of SARS-CoV-2, HCoV-NL63, HCoV-OC43 and HCoV-229E were used for cell stimulation.

Treatment defined: roughly ten-day PBMC culture with coronavirus spike peptide pools or control peptides (ViraFEST assay). Gathering of the CD4+ T cells, from the unexposed donor, took place before the COVID-19 pandemic (2011-2018). With peptide pools, ViraFEST first expanded antigen-specific T cells and afterwards sequenced their TCRs. This chain uses TRBV20-1 with TRBJ2-1; D perhaps matches TRBD1 (5 bases). Source material: CD4+ T cells from blood, cultured in vitro. This receptor was taken from a human donor in good health. CDR3: CSAGALRNEQFF. The CDR3 DNA reads as TGCAGTGCTGGGGCGTTAAGGAATGAGCAGTTCTTC.